This T cell receptor (beta chain) originates from a study of molecular identifiers for immune sequencing clone quantification. General study results and limits: More than 97% of effector molecules, versus under 1% of naive-cell molecules, belonged to clones above 20 RNA copies.

Concerning this clonotype: What it binds is not known. It may be a read error: a sequence one base away is much more abundant.

Germline V gene lookup returns CDR1 ENHRY and CDR2 SYGVKD. The CDR3 has 12 amino acids. With listed TCR primers and previously described methods, bulk TCR libraries were prepared. Via MiXCR, TCRdb re-called the PCR reads, giving one row per CDR3 protein. The sample shows about 330,000 distinct CDR3 sequences, roughly 24% of them seen only once. The sample comprised naive CD8+ T cells from blood, with Jurkat cell RNA spiked in. Documented subset: FACS-sorted CD8+CD4-CCR7+CD45RA+ naive T cells. This sequence joins TRBV10-3 and TRBJ2-5; 7 positions agree with TRBD1. This TCR was sampled from a human donor in good health. Some libraries in this study had Jurkat cell RNA spiked in. CDR3 sequence reads: CATRQGEETQCF. DNA for the CDR3: TGTGCCACCAGACAGGGAGAAGAGACCCAGTGCTTC.